The clone carrying this T cell receptor beta chain came up many times. These data belong to a study of T-cell reconstitution after alpha-beta-depleted transplantation in children. There are 15 residues in the CDR3. V was shortened by 5 bases and J by 1 base, with 14 bases between the two germline ends. Using unique molecular identifiers, the investigators prepared the TCRbeta library. TCRdb reprocessed the PCR reads via MiXCR and lists one record per CDR3 protein. The sample shows around 680,000 distinct CDR3 sequences, roughly 15% of them seen only once. The clonotype comes from a human donor who donated a stem cell graft to a child with acute myeloid leukemia. The sample here was PBMCs from the stem cell graft donor, taken from the stem cell graft. The chain has TRBV12-3 or TRBV12-4 and TRBJ1-1, with D uncertain. The DNA for the CDR3 is TGTGCCAGCAGTGCCCTGGGGAGAGCGAACACTGAAGCTTTCTTT. It specifies CASSALGRANTEAFF.